This entry concerns a single T cell receptor beta chain. The antigen remains undetermined. Using immunoSEQ multiplex PCR, the repertoire was profiled, and TCRdb retains in-frame clones only, with some absent. The sample holds about 48,000 clones; around nine tenths are singletons and the top ten take approximately 5.3%. Trimming cost V 5 bases and J 0 bases, with 10 bases left between them. There are 14 residues in the CDR3. Germline assignment: CDR1 SNHLY and CDR2 FYNNEI. The source of the sample is a study of T cell responses to AZD1222 COVID-19 vaccine. Study-wide results and limits: White British people made up most donors, females outnumbered males, and clonal diversity was possibly underestimated. The repertoires were collected only after the peak T cell response. Per reports, nearly half of all spike-specific TCRs target regions that are unmutated in variants.

The genes are TRBV2 and TRBJ1-1, with D maybe TRBD1 (5 bases). The TCR was taken from an adult who received the AZD1222 COVID-19 vaccine. The sequenced sample was peripheral blood, obtained 28 days after the second AZD1222 dose. CDR3 amino acids: CASSKGILNTEAFF. The CDR3 DNA is TGTGCCAGCAGTAAGGGGATTCTGAACACTGAAGCTTTCTTT. Drawing the rest from reference TRBV2 and TRBJ1-1, the complete variable domain is EPEVTQTPSHQVTQMGQEVILRCVPISNHLYFYWYRQILGQKVEFLVSFYNNEISEKSEIFDDQFSVERPDGSNFTLKIRSTKLEDSAMYFCASSKGILNTEAFFGQGTRLTVV.